Below, 20 T cell receptor beta chains from the same sample are listed, as sequenced in a study of shared clonotypes between healthy human individuals. Profiling relied on immunoSEQ multiplex PCR, and the TCRdb table lists in-frame clones only, not all of them. The sample lists hundreds of thousands of clones; 90% to 96% were seen once. Sequencing was performed on naive CD4+ T cells sorted from blood. The subset denotes: CD45RA+ positively selected. The receptors originated from a woman aged 25 to 39 in good health.

The rearrangement uses TRBV6-6 and TRBJ2-6; unclear D gene. The germline gives CDR1 MNHNY, CDR2 SVGAGI (reference sequence). The CDR3 totals 15 residues. V was pared by 2 bases and J by 11 bases, with 16 bases between. The CDR3 sequence is CASSYEGKGNDVLTF. In DNA, the CDR3 is TGTGCCAGCAGTTACGAAGGGAAAGGTAATGACGTCCTGACTTTC.

This chain connects TRBV9 to TRBJ1-4, with 10 bases identical to TRBD1. V lost 3 bases and J lost 8; bases outside the gene matches: 10. Germline V gene lookup returns CDR1 SGDLS and CDR2 YYNGEE. There are 16 residues in the CDR3. CDR3 amino acids: CASSAQIDRGLEKLFF. In DNA form, the CDR3 reads TGTGCCAGCAGCGCGCAAATCGACAGGGGGCTAGAAAAACTGTTTTTT.

The chain combines TRBV19 with TRBJ1-4; D is possibly TRBD1 (5 bases). CDR3 length equals 14 residues. V was trimmed by 3 bases and J by 4 bases, leaving 9 bases between them. CDR1 is LNHDA and CDR2 is SQIVND in the germline V gene (reference sequence). Written as DNA, the CDR3 is TGTGCCAGTAGTATCGCAGGGAATAATGAAAAACTGTTTTTT. Translation gives CASSIAGNNEKLFF.

This clone was picked up one time. The rearrangement uses TRBV4-1 and TRBJ1-2; tentatively, D is TRBD1 (5 bases). The CDR3 runs to 13 residues. Germline CDR1 is MGHRA and CDR2 is YSYEKL. Between the trimmed V and J ends, which lost 4 bases and 7 bases, there was a span of 13 bases. The CDR3: CASSRAGLGGYTF. CDR3 bases: TGCGCCAGCAGCCGGGCAGGGCTTGGTGGCTACACCTTC.

This chain joins TRBV27 and TRBJ2-7; weak D call: TRBD1 (6 bases). Trimming shortened V by 3 bases and J by 6 bases, and 15 bases separated the two germline ends. Looked up from germline, CDR1 is MNHEY and CDR2 is SMNVEV (reference sequence). This CDR3 is built from 14 residues. CDR3 loop: CASSFVGALAEQYF. Written as DNA, the CDR3 is TGTGCCAGCAGTTTTGTGGGGGCGCTAGCCGAGCAGTACTTC.

The chain recombines TRBV30 with TRBJ2-7; 8 nucleotides line up with TRBD1. Trimming at V came to 4 bases and at J to 4 bases, leaving 9 bases not matched to a gene. The CDR3 covers 14 residues. CDR1 and CDR2 (germline): GTSNPN, SVGIG (reference sequence). The CDR3 nucleotides read TGTGCCTGGAATGCCAGGGGGCGATTTTACGAGCAGTACTTC. This encodes CAWNARGRFYEQYF.

V usage is TRBV14 and J usage is TRBJ2-2, with TRBD2 matching over 10 bases. The CDR3 covers 16 residues. Germline CDR1 is SGHDN and CDR2 is FVKESK. Germline trimming cut 0 bases from V and 7 bases from J; bases unmatched to any gene: 5. CDR3 loop: CASSQDALAGFGELFF. The CDR3 nucleotides read TGTGCCAGCAGCCAAGATGCACTAGCGGGATTCGGGGAGCTGTTTTTT.

The J gene is TRBJ2-5, the V gene TRBV18; maybe TRBD2 (6 bases). The germline CDR1 and CDR2 sequences are KGHSH and LQKENI. The CDR3 has 14 amino acids. Trimming pared 2 bases from V and 0 bases from J, leaving 7 bases between. The CDR3 here is CASSPWDYQETQYF. The CDR3 DNA sequence: TGTGCCAGCTCACCATGGGACTACCAAGAGACCCAGTACTTC. Variable domain in full (rest from reference TRBV18 and TRBJ2-5): NAGVMQNPRHLVRRRGQEARLRCSPMKGHSHVYWYRQLPEEGLKFMVYLQKENIIDESGMPKERFSAEFPKEGPSILRIQQVVRGDSAAYFCASSPWDYQETQYFGPGTRLLVL.

For this clone: Germline and junction disagree at one end, which may indicate a read error. The V gene is TRBV6-9, the J gene TRBJ2-6; no clear D gene. Germline CDR1 MNHGY, CDR2 SVAAGI. The CDR3 is 17 amino acids. In nucleotides, the CDR3 is TGTGCCAGCAGTCTTCAGAGTACGACAAAGTCGGGCCAACGTCCTGCTTTC. Its protein is CASSLQSTTKSGQRPAF.

CDR3 in DNA: TGTGCCAGCAGCTTGTCACCGGGACTAGAATATCGGCAGTTCTTC. It is translated as CASSLSPGLEYRQFF. The rearrangement uses TRBV11-2 and TRBJ2-1; TRBD2 matches at 8 bases. In germline, CDR1 is SGHAT, CDR2 FQNNGV. With V trimmed by 3 bases and J by 12 bases, 13 bases remained unmatched. This CDR3 has 15 residues.

This sequence joins TRBV9 and TRBJ2-3; TRBD2 matches at 14 bases. There are 17 residues in the CDR3. Germline values: CDR1 SGDLS, CDR2 YYNGEE. V lost 3 bases to trimming and J lost 4 bases; unmatched junction nucleotides: 7. The CDR3 DNA sequence: TGTGCCAGCAGCGGAACGGGACTAGCGGGAGATTCAGATACGCAGTATTTT. Its protein is CASSGTGLAGDSDTQYF.

The V gene is TRBV4-2, the J gene TRBJ2-5; D is undetermined. Per the germline V gene, CDR1 is LGHNA and CDR2 is YNFKEQ. This CDR3 region has 15 residues. The ends were cut back, 1 base at V and 9 bases at J, with 18 bases in the middle. CDR3 sequence reads: CASSQAELLESAQYF. CDR3 nucleotides: TGTGCCAGCAGCCAAGCTGAGCTGCTCGAATCGGCCCAGTACTTC.

The gene calls are TRBV28 and TRBJ2-1; 8 bases map to TRBD2. J was trimmed by 6 bases and V by 4 bases; bases with no gene match: 5. This CDR3 contains 14 residues. Germline CDR1 and CDR2: MDHEN and SYDVKM. This CDR3 is CASSSGLEANEQFF. Written as DNA, the CDR3 is TGTGCCAGCAGTTCGGGACTAGAGGCCAATGAGCAGTTCTTC.

This clone was found once. The rearrangement joins TRBV7-6 to TRBJ2-3; D might be TRBD2 (6 bases). Trimming removed 3 bases from V and 0 bases from J, with 16 bases in between. The CDR3 totals 17 residues. The germline gives CDR1 SGHVS, CDR2 FNYEAQ. The CDR3 spells CASSFPPLAKSTDTQYF. CDR3 DNA: TGTGCCAGCAGCTTTCCCCCTCTAGCGAAAAGCACAGATACGCAGTATTTT.

V gene TRBV9 combines with J gene TRBJ2-5; D perhaps matches TRBD1 (5 bases). This CDR3 is 16 amino acids long. Germline V lookup: CDR1 SGDLS, CDR2 YYNGEE. V was shortened by 0 bases and J by 2 bases, with 14 bases between the two germline ends. The CDR3 spells CASSVDPAGWQETQYF. DNA for the CDR3: TGTGCCAGCAGCGTAGACCCGGCAGGGTGGCAAGAGACCCAGTACTTC.

This chain uses TRBV19 with TRBJ2-7, with TRBD2 matching 8 bases. The V gene's germline CDR1 is LNHDA and CDR2 SQIVND (reference sequence). This CDR3 region has 14 residues. V lost 9 bases and J lost 1; bases outside the gene matches: 8. CDR3 sequence: CARIAGRISYEQYF. The CDR3, as DNA: TGTGCCAGGATAGCGGGACGGATTTCCTACGAGCAGTACTTC.

CDR3 coding DNA: TGTGCCAGCAGCGATAGCGGGAGCTCCTACGAGCAGTACTTC. It encodes CASSDSGSSYEQYF. V gene TRBV11-2 combines with J gene TRBJ2-5; 9 nucleotides agree with TRBD2. Judging by the DNA end, TRBJ2-7 fits better; the J call may be wrong. The CDR3 runs 14 residues. Germline V gene sequence: CDR1 SGHAT, CDR2 FQNNGV.

The rearrangement joins TRBV28 to TRBJ1-5; D might be TRBD1 (5 bases). This CDR3 contains 14 residues. Germline V gene data show CDR1 as MDHEN and CDR2 as SYDVKM. V lost 7 bases, J lost 6 bases, and 16 bases lay in between. As DNA, the CDR3 is TGTGCCAGCACCCGACGGGCTGGGGGTCAGCCCCAGCATTTT. It translates to CASTRRAGGQPQHF.

Concerning this clone itself: The junction departs from germline at one end; a sequencing error may be responsible. The same CDR3 can be traced to other DNA sequences in this sample. The chain uses TRBV5-4 and TRBJ1-2, with a tentative D call TRBD1 (5 bases). From germline, CDR1 is SGHNT and CDR2 YYREEE (reference sequence). The CDR3 is 16 residues long. Written as DNA, the CDR3 is TGTGCCAGCAGCTCCGGGAAGGAGGGGTCGATCTATGGTTACACCTTC. Encoded protein: CASSSGKEGSIYGYTF. Drawing the rest from reference TRBV5-4 and TRBJ1-2, the complete variable domain is ETGVTQSPTHLIKTRGQQVTLRCSSQSGHNTVSWYQQALGQGPQFIFQYYREEENGRGNFPPRFSGLQFPNYSSELNVNALELDDSALYLCASSSGKEGSIYGYTFGSGTRLTVV.

This clone was seen just once. This chain uses TRBV10-2 with TRBJ2-7; 10 nucleotides align to TRBD2. Germline CDR1 is WSHSY and CDR2 is SAAADI. This CDR3 contains 15 residues. V dropped 4 bases and J dropped 3; count of bases not matched to a gene: 6. The chain's CDR3 is CASSGSSGSVYEQYF. CDR3 nucleotide sequence: TGCGCCAGCAGTGGCTCTAGCGGGAGTGTCTACGAGCAGTACTTC.